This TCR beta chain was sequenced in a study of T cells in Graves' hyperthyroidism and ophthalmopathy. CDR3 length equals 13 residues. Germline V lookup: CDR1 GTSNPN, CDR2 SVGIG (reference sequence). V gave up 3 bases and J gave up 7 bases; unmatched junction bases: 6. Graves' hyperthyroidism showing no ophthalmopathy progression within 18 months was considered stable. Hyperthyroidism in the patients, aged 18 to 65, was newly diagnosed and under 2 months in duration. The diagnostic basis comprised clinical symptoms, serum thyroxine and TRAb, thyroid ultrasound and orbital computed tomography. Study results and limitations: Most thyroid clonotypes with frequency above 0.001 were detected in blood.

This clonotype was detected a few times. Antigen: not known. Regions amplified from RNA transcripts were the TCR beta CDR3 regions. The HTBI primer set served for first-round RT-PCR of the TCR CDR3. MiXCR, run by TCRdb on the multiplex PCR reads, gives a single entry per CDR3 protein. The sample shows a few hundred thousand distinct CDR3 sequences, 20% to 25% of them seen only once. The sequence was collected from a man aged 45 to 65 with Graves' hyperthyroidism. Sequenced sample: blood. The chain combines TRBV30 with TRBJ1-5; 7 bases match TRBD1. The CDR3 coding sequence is TGTGCCTGGAGCCCAGACAGGGACCAGCCCCAGCATTTT. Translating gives CAWSPDRDQPQHF.